The present T cell receptor beta chain was sequenced within a study of T cells in localized non-small cell lung cancer. CDR3 length: 15 amino acids. The V gene's germline CDR1 is SGHNT and CDR2 YENEEA. V gave up 0 bases and J gave up 0 bases, with 5 bases separating them. Generated by immunoSEQ multiplex PCR, the TCRdb table keeps only in-frame clones and is missing some. The data hold tens of thousands of clones, with around 90% observed a single time. Overall study results and limits: Uninvolved adjacent lung showed higher T cell clonality than tumor. In adjacent lung appeared a median 57 of the top 100 tumor clones.

In regard to this clone: What it binds is not known.

The genes are TRBV11-3 and TRBJ2-2, with D unclear. The material was peripheral blood, obtained before any cancer treatment. The receptor was derived from a man aged 35 to 69 with stage I squamous cell lung carcinoma. CDR3 sequence: CASSLDSANTGELFF. The CDR3 DNA reads as TGTGCCAGCAGCTTAGACAGCGCGAACACCGGGGAGCTGTTTTTT. The entire variable domain, with the rest obtained from reference TRBV11-3 and TRBJ2-2, is as follows: EAGVVQSPRYKIIEKKQPVAFWCNPISGHNTLYWYLQNLGQGPELLIRYENEEAVDDSQLPKDRFSAERLKGVDSTLKIQPAELGDSAVYLCASSLDSANTGELFFGEGSRLTVL.